This T cell receptor beta chain was captured in a study of long-term antiretroviral therapy in people with HIV. Germline CDR1 is SGHTA and CDR2 is FQGNSA. Trimming left V 5 bases short and J 7 bases short, with 24 bases between. CDR3 length: 17 residues. There was at least one pre-ART PBMC sample for each donor, plus at least two post-ART PBMC samples. Worth noting for this clone: No antigen is known for it.

Study observations and caveats: Someone took the blood between 2004 and 2017, maybe while older ART regimens were in use.

Running of the v3.0 immunoSEQ assay took place at survey level. The target of sequencing was roughly 40,000-55,000 T-cell genomes per sample. The protocol was immunoSEQ multiplex PCR, while the TCRdb copy is restricted to in-frame clones and leaves out a portion. The sample yields about 28,000 clones, about 96% seen once. The chain employs TRBV7-2 and TRBJ2-1, with D perhaps TRBD1 or TRBD2 (5 bases each). Sequenced here: unsorted PBMCs, sampled 6 to 6.5 years after starting antiretroviral therapy. This sequence was found in a man aged 25 to 40 with HIV. The CDR3 spells CASSATLGLQGRNEQFF. DNA of the CDR3: TGTGCCAGCAGCGCGACACTAGGTCTCCAGGGACGTAATGAGCAGTTCTTC.